The source of this T cell receptor (beta chain) is a study of CD8+ T cells in alopecia areata (dated by TCRdb to the late 2010s). Study-wide context: Treated patients were enrolled in an open-label pilot trial of oral tofacitinib, 5 to 10 mg twice daily, for moderate-to-severe alopecia areata. Disease severity in treated patients was measured with the SALT score, which quantifies the percentage of affected scalp surface area. immunoSEQ multiplex PCR using 35 Vbeta forward primers and 13 Jbeta reverse primers was used to amplify TCRbeta CDR3 regions. In humans, TCRbeta sequencing was performed on scalp tissue and on sorted CD4+ and CD8+ peripheral blood T cells from healthy controls and from patients with patchy or totalis/universalis alopecia areata. Tofacitinib was given for 6 to 18 months, followed by 6 months of follow-up off drug to assess delayed response and recurrence. Scalp clonality was compared across normal scalp (n=4), patchy alopecia areata scalp (n=8), and alopecia totalis/universalis scalp (n=8). RNA was extracted with the PAXgene miRNA kit for fixed scalp, the miRNeasy kit for PBMCs, and the RNeasy kit for mouse skin. Patients on tofacitinib were biopsied at baseline and after 4 and 24 weeks of treatment, and several of the patients also had a later scalp biopsy. The study used high-throughput TCRbeta sequencing to examine T cell clonal expansion in alopecia areata, in both the C3H/HeJ mouse model and human patients.

About this clone: Its antigen target is currently unknown. No per-base quality is available; no much larger clone lies one base away.

Results the study describes overall, beyond this receptor: Unlike mouse skin, which is dominated by gammadelta T cells, normal human skin has resident alphabeta T cells that are also sequenced, and this complicates analysis of the scalp TCR repertoire. Many expanded lesional clones were found to persist in scalp and blood during tofacitinib treatment, and relapse after treatment cessation may be partly explained by this persistence. TCR sequences shared between patients were less clear than in mice, possibly partly because of HLA diversity in the patient population. Because the treated cohort was small and had only one nonresponder, larger studies are needed to examine links between baseline CD8+ expansion and response. Compared with normal scalp, lesional scalp had higher clonality and more expanded CD8+ clones, particularly in alopecia totalis/universalis, a pattern that suggests antigenic drive. With tofacitinib, both scalp clonality and the number of expanded CD8+ clones among the top 100 scalp clones went down significantly.

The library came from the immunoSEQ multiplex PCR assay. RNA was extracted from all samples and reverse transcribed into cDNA, which served as template for TCR sequencing. SuperScript III was used for first-strand cDNA synthesis, primed with a 2:1 mix of oligo-dT and random hexamers. A synthetic immune receptor repertoire was used to measure amplification bias, and any remaining bias was corrected computationally. In the source study's methods: After raw reads were preprocessed to remove errors, the CDR3 was defined following IMGT conventions as running from the conserved cysteine to phenylalanine. Clonality was calculated as 1 minus Shannon entropy normalized by log2 of the number of productive unique TCRs. Whether each scalp clone was CD4 or CD8 was inferred by checking scalp TCRbeta sequences against the CD4 and CD8 repertoires from sorted blood. The table comes from immuneACCESS by way of TCRdb, which keeps in-frame sequences with V and J called. Part of the clones is missing from these tables; in studies checked, under half for an unresolved V gene and the rest for unknown reasons. That table supplies the V and J calls and clone size; D and trimming were determined from the DNA. The sample profile shows over 100,000 clones; around 53% of them were found once. Jointly, the top ten make up around 0.46% of the sample.

The time point tag for this specimen amounts to: approximately 4 weeks on oral tofacitinib. The treatment or condition label, read with the paper, signifies: oral pan-JAK inhibitor, 5-10 mg twice daily. From alopecia areata patients, peripheral blood was collected along with lesional scalp punch biopsies. PBMCs were isolated by density centrifugation and stained for CD3, CD4 and CD8, after which CD4+ and CD8+ T cells were sorted on a FACSAria. The source material was CD4+ T cells sorted from blood, sampled at week 4, from a patient treated with tofacitinib. The sequence was obtained from a human donor with alopecia areata.

The encoded CDR3 is CASSVNYNEQFF. The DNA sequence follows: TGTGCCAGCAGCGTCAACTACAATGAGCAGTTCTTC. The rearranged segments are TRBV7-2 and TRBJ2-1; the D segment cannot be called with confidence. From its cysteine to its phenylalanine, the CDR3 spans 12 amino acids. CDR3 DNA is the only sequence kept; it has 36 bases, read in frame from the first base. The V and J ends are trimmed by 5 bases and 3 bases, leaving 5 bases between them. Based on the germline V gene, the CDR1 and CDR2 sequences are SGHTA and FQGNSA.